The present TCR beta chain was sequenced within a study of cytomegalovirus exposure and HLA in healthy donors. Healthy people donating bone marrow made up the donors. Regarding this clone: Its antigen remains unknown.

60 Vbeta and 13 Jbeta primers were used in PCR. TCRdb's table, derived via immunoSEQ multiplex PCR, lists solely in-frame clones and lacks some. The table includes approximately 150,000 clones, roughly 80% detected once. Whole-study results and caveats: Some TCR beta chains (164 of them) were listed as cytomegalovirus-associated. The authors considered a cluster of highly shared sequence variants likely to be a sequencing artifact.

V was clipped by 5 bases and J by 3 bases; unmatched bases: 4. Germline CDR1 is MGHRA and CDR2 is YSYEKL. The CDR3 is 14 amino acids. The sample consisted of PBMCs. The sequence came from a young man in good health and CMV-seropositive. The chain joins TRBV4-1 to TRBJ1-5, with TRBD1 identical over 7 bases. The CDR3 nucleotides are TGCGCCAGCAGCGCGACAGGGCACAATCAGCCCCAGCATTTT. This gives the protein CASSATGHNQPQHF.